This T cell receptor (beta chain) was retrieved from a study of Graves' ophthalmopathy and Graves' hyperthyroidism. Study context: Peripheral blood sampling preceded any treatment and occurred at initial diagnosis. Study findings and constraints: With a specificity of just over 72% and a sensitivity of about 71%, the model predicted ophthalmopathy progression. Detected in blood as well were most expanded thyroid clonotypes with frequency above 0.001.

The authors enrolled newly diagnosed hyperthyroidism patients aged 18 to 65 with under 2 months' duration. This clonotype was observed at least ten times. The antigen remains unidentified. Amplified TCR beta CDR3 regions were obtained using RNA transcripts as template. HTBI-primed first-round RT-PCR preceded second-round multiplex PCR. Via MiXCR, TCRdb re-called the multiplex PCR reads, giving one row per CDR3 protein. The sample has roughly 380,000 distinct CDR3 sequences, approximately 15% seen once. The clonotype comes from a woman between 18 and 30 years old with stable Graves' hyperthyroidism. The sample taken for sequencing was peripheral blood.

CDR3 amino acids: CSVDSGLRDTGELFF. The DNA for the CDR3 is TGCAGCGTTGATTCGGGCCTACGGGACACCGGGGAGCTGTTTTTT. The genes are TRBV29-1 and TRBJ2-2, with D unclear. This CDR3 contains 15 residues. Germline V gives CDR1 SQVTM, CDR2 ANQGSEA. Trimming pared 3 bases from V and 3 bases from J, leaving 14 bases between.